This T cell receptor beta chain came from a study of cytomegalovirus exposure and HLA in healthy donors. The CDR3 spans 13 residues. Germline V lookup: CDR1 MNHNS, CDR2 SASEGT. Trimming shortened V by 1 base and J by 2 bases, and 5 bases separated the two germline ends. Primers included in the PCR were 60 Vbeta and 13 Jbeta primers. Generated by immunoSEQ multiplex PCR, the TCRdb table keeps only in-frame clones and is missing some. The sample carries around 260,000 clones, roughly 80% recorded once. J is TRBJ1-2 and V is TRBV6-1; D remains unclear. The sequence was collected from a girl aged 2-10 years in good health and CMV-seronegative. Sequencing input: PBMCs. The CDR3 reads CASSEVANYGYTF. The CDR3 nucleotides are TGTGCCAGCAGTGAAGTGGCAAACTATGGCTACACCTTC.